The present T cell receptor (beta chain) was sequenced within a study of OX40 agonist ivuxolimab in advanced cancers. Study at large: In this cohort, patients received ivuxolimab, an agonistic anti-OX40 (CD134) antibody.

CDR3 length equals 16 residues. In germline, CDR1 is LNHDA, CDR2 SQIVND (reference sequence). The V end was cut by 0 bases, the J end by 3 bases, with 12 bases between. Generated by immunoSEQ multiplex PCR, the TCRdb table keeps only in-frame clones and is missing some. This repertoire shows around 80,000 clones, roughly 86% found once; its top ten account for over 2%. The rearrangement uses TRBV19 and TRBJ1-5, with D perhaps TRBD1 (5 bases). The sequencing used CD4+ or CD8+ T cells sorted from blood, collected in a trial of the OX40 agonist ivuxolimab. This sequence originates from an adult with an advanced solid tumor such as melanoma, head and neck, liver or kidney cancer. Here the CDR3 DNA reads TGTGCCAGTAGTATAGATGGGGGTCACCTCAATCAGCCCCAGCATTTT. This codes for CASSIDGGHLNQPQHF.